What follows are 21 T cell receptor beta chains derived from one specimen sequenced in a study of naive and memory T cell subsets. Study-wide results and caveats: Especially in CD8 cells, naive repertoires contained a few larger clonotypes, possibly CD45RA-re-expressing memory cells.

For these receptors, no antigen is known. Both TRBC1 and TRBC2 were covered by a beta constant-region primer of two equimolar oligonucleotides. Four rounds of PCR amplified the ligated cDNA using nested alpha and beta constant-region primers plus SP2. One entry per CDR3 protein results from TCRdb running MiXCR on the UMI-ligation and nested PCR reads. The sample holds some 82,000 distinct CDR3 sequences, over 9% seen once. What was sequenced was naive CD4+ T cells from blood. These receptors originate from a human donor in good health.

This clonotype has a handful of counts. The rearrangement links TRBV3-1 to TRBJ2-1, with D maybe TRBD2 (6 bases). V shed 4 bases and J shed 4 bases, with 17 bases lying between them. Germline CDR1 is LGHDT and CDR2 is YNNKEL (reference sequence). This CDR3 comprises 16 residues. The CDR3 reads CASSPETGLLYNEQFF. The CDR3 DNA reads TGTGCCAGCAGCCCGGAAACGGGACTTCTATACAATGAGCAGTTCTTC.

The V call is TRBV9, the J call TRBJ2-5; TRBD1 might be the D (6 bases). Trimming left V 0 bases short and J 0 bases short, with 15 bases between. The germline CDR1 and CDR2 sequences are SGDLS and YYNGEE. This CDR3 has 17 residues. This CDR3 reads CASSVGVGQTYQETQYF. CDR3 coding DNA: TGTGCCAGCAGCGTAGGAGTTGGACAGACGTACCAAGAGACCCAGTACTTC.

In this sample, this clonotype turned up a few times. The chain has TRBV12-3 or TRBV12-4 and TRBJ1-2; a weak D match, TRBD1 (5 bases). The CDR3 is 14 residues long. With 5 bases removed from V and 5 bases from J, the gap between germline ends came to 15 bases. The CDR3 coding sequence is TGTGCCAGCAGTCCCTCGGGGGTCCGTTATGGCTACACCTTC. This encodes CASSPSGVRYGYTF.

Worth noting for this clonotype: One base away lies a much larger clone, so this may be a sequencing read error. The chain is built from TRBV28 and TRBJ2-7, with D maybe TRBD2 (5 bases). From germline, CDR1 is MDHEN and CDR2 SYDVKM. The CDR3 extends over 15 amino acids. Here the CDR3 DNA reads TGTGCCAGCAGTGGCCAGCTGGACTCCGCCTACGAGGAGTACTTC. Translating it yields CASSGQLDSAYEEYF.

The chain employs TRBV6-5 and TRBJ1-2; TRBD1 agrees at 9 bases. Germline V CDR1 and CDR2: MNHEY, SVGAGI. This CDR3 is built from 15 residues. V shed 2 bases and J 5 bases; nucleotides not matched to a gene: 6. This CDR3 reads CASSYTGTGSYGYTF. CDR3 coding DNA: TGTGCCAGCAGTTACACCGGGACAGGGTCATATGGCTACACCTTC.

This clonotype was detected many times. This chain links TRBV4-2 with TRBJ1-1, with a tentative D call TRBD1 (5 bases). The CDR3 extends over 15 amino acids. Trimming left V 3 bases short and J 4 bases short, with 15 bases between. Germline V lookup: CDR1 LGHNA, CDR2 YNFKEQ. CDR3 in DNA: TGTGCCAGCAGCCACCCAGCCGGCAGGGCCACTGAAGCTTTCTTT. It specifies CASSHPAGRATEAFF.

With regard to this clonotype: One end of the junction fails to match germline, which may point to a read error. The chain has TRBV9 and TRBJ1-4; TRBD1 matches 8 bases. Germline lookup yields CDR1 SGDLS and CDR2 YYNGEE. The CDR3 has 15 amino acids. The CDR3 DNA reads TGTGCCAGCAGCGGGGGACAGGCCTATAATGGAAAACTGTTTTTT. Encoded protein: CASSGGQAYNGKLFF.

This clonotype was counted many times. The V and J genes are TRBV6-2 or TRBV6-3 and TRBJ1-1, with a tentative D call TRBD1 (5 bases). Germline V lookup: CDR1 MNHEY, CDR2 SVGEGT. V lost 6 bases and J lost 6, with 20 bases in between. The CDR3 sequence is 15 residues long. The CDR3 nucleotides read TGTGCCAGCAGACCTCAGTTCAGGGAAGGGGCTGAAGCTTTCTTT. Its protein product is CASRPQFREGAEAFF.

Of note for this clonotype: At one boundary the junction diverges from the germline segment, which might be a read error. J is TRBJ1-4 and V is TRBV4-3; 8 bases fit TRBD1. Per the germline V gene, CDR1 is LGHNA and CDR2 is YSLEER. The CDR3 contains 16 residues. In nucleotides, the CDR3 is TGTGCCAGCAGCCAAGATAGACAGGGGCGAAATGAAAAACTGTTTTTT. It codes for CASSQDRQGRNEKLFF.

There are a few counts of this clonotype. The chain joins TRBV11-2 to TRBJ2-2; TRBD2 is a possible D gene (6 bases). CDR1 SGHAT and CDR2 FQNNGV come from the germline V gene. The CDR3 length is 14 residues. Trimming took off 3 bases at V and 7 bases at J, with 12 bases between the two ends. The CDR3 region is CASSLIKGGGELFF. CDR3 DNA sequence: TGTGCCAGCAGCTTGATCAAGGGAGGCGGGGAGCTGTTTTTT.

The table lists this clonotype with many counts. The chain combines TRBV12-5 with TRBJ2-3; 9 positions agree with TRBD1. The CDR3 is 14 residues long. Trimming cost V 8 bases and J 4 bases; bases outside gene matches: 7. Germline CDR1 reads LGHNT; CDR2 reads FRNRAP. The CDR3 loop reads CASRSTGGPDTQYF. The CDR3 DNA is TGTGCTAGTCGCTCAACAGGGGGCCCAGATACGCAGTATTTT.

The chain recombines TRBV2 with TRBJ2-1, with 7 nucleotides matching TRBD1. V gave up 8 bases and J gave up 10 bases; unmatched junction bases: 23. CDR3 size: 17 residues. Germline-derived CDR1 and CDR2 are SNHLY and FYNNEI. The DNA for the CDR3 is TGTGCCAGCCCTAAAGGGCGAGAGGGGGCGGTGTTAAGGGAGCAGTTCTTC. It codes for CASPKGREGAVLREQFF.

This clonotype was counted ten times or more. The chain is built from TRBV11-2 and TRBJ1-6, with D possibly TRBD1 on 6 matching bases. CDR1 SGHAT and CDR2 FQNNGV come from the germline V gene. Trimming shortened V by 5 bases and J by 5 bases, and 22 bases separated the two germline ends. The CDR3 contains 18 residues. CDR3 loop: CASSTRMKTGPDNSPLHF. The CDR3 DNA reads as TGTGCCAGCAGCACCCGAATGAAGACAGGACCAGATAATTCACCCCTCCACTTT.

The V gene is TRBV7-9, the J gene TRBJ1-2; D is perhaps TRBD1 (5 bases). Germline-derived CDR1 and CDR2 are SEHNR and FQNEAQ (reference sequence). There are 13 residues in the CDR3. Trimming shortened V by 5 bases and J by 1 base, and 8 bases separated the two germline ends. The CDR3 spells CASSQGSNYGYTF. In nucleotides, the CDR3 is TGTGCCAGCAGCCAGGGCAGTAACTATGGCTACACCTTC.

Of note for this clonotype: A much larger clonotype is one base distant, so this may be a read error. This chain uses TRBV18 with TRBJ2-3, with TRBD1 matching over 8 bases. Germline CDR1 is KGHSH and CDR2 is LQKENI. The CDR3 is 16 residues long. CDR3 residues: CPSSPTGTGYTDTQYF. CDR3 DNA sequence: TGTCCCAGCTCACCAACCGGGACAGGCTACACAGATACGCAGTATTTT.

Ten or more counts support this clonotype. CDR3 sequence: CSVARGNTEAFF. CDR3 DNA sequence: TGCAGCGTTGCCAGGGGAAACACTGAAGCTTTCTTT. The gene calls are TRBV29-1 and TRBJ1-1; TRBD1 is a possible D gene (6 bases). V lost 4 bases and J 2 bases, leaving 8 bases between the germline ends. CDR1 is SQVTM, CDR2 ANQGSEA, per germline. The CDR3 sequence is 12 residues long.

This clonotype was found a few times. The CDR3 bases are TGTGCCAGCAGCTTACGGGACAGGGGGCTTGGTGAAAAACTGTTTTTT. Translated, it gives CASSLRDRGLGEKLFF. The V call is TRBV7-8, the J call TRBJ1-4; 12 bases match TRBD1. J gave up 7 bases and V 2 bases, and 5 bases lay outside the gene matches. Germline V gene data show CDR1 as SGHVS and CDR2 as FQNEAQ. CDR3 size: 16 residues.

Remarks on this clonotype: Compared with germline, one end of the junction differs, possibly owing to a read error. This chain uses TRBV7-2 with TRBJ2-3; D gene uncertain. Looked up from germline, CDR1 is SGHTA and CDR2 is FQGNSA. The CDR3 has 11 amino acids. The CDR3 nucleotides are TGTGCCAGCAGCCGCACAGATACGCGGTATTTT. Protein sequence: CASSRTDTRYF.

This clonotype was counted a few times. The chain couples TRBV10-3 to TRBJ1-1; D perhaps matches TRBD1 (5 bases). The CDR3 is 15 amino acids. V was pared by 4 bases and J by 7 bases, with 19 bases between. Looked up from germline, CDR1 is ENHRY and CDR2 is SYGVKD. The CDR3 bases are TGTGCCATCAGTGCAGGTGAGGGGCCTCGCCTTGAAGCTTTCTTT. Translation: CAISAGEGPRLEAFF.

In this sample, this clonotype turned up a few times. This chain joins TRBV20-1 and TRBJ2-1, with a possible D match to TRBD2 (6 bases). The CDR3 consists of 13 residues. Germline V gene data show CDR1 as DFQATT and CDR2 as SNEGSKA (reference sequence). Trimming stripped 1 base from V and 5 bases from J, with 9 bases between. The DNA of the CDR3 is TGCAGTGCTAGAGGGACTACCAACAATGAGCAGTTCTTC. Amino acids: CSARGTTNNEQFF.

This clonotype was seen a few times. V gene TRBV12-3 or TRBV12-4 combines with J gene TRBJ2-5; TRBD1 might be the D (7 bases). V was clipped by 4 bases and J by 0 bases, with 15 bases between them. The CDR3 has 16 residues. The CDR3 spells CASSSPGQRDQETQYF. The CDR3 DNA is TGTGCCAGCAGTTCCCCGGGACAGCGGGACCAAGAGACCCAGTACTTC.